This T cell receptor beta chain was found in a study of monozygotic twins with inflammatory bowel disease. Study-level points and caveats: Repertoire similarity did not differ between concordant and discordant twins, perhaps due to limited power. With others, IBD patients shared fewer clonotypes than healthy twins did, especially with disease activity.

One entry per CDR3 protein, without DNA, is what TCRdb gives after re-calling the 5' RACE reads. Recorded for this sample: under 200,000 distinct CDR3 sequences. Points on this clonotype: Its target is not known.

The CDR3 runs to 13 residues. Germline assignment: CDR1 SGHTA and CDR2 FQGTGA. V is TRBV7-3 and J is TRBJ2-1; TCRdb's D call of TRBD1 is untestable without DNA. Sequenced material: blood. The clonotype originates from a human donor with ulcerative colitis or Crohn's disease, or a healthy co-twin of an affected twin (not recorded which). CDR3 residues: CASSPGVGNEQFF. The full variable domain, with the rest looked up from reference TRBV7-3 and TRBJ2-1, is GAGVSQTPSNKVTEKGKYVELRCDPISGHTALYWYRQSLGQGPEFLIYFQGTGAADDSGLPNDRFFAVRPEGSVSTLKIQRTERGDSAVYLCASSPGVGNEQFFGPGTRLTVL.